This entry lists 3 T cell receptor beta chains sequenced from one sample in a study of blood T cells in healthy people across ages. Primers used in a second PCR of about 7 to 12 cycles were a sample-barcoded 5' primer and a J-beta primer mix. TCRdb reprocessed the 5' RACE reads via MiXCR and lists one record per CDR3 protein. The sample has roughly 800,000 distinct CDR3 sequences; about 62% are singletons. The source material was blood. These receptors all stem from a man aged 25-40 years in good health.

The V gene is TRBV7-2, the J gene TRBJ2-3; 9 bases are a match to TRBD1. V lost 8 bases and J lost 6; bases outside the gene matches: 9. This CDR3 comprises 14 residues. Germline values: CDR1 SGHTA, CDR2 FQGNSA. CDR3 residues: CASEGTGRSDTQYF. The CDR3 DNA follows: TGTGCCAGCGAAGGGACAGGGCGTTCGGATACGCAGTATTTT.

This chain joins TRBV12-3 or TRBV12-4 and TRBJ1-2; possible D gene TRBD1, 5 bases. With 5 bases removed from V and 2 bases from J, the gap between germline ends came to 9 bases. The CDR3 runs to 13 residues. CDR3: CASSGRQNYGYTF. CDR3 bases: TGTGCCAGCAGTGGAAGACAGAACTATGGCTACACCTTC.

This chain uses TRBV12-3 or TRBV12-4 with TRBJ2-3, with TRBD1 identical over 7 bases. The CDR3 length is 14 residues. V trimming: 5 bases; J trimming: 5 bases; junction bases outside the gene matches: 7. The CDR3 coding sequence is TGTGCCAGCAGTGACGACAGGGTAGTAGATACGCAGTATTTT. Encoded protein: CASSDDRVVDTQYF.